Reported below is one T cell receptor beta chain. Antigen specificity is unknown. This sample is drawn from a study of blood T cells in healthy people across ages. Whole-study findings and limits: Diversity was higher, and naive CD4+ cells more numerous, in long-lived donors than in aged donors.

The use of a sample-barcoded 5' primer and a J-beta primer mix characterized a second PCR of roughly 7 to 11 cycles. Every single cDNA molecule received a tag from a template-switch adaptor with 12 random nucleotides. TCRdb reanalysed the 5' RACE reads using MiXCR and keeps one entry per CDR3 protein. The table shows hundreds of thousands of distinct CDR3 sequences, with 25% occurring only once. Healthy Caucasian individuals from Russia aged about 6 to 95 served as donors. The CDR3 contains 15 residues. The germline V gene encodes CDR1 KGHSH and CDR2 LQKENI. V was shortened by 3 bases and J by 3 bases, with 12 bases between the two germline ends. The same data also contributed to another study, on T cells of mothers and their children. That source adds: Within related and unrelated pairs, thymic selection shapes TCR recombination output in a similar way.

The genes are TRBV18 and TRBJ1-5; D is perhaps TRBD1 (6 bases). Input material: blood. The sequence was obtained from a boy between 10 and 17 years old in good health. This CDR3 is CASSPSRDTNQPQHF. The DNA for the CDR3 is TGTGCCAGCTCACCTTCCCGGGACACCAATCAGCCCCAGCATTTT.